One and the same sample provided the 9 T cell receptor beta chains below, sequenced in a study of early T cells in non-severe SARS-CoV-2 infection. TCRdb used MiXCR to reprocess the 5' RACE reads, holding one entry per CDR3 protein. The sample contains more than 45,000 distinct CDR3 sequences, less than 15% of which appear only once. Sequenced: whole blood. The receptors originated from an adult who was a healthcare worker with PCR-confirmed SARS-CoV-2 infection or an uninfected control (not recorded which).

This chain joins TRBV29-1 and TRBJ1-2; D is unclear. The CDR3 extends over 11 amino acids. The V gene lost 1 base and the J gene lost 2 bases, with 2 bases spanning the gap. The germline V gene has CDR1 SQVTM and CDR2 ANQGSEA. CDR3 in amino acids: CSVEVNYGYTF. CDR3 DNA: TGCAGCGTTGAAGTCAACTATGGCTACACCTTC. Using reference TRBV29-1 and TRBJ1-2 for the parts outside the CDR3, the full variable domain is SAVISQKPSRDICQRGTSLTIQCQVDSQVTMMFWYRQQPGQSLTLIATANQGSEATYESGFVIDKFPISRPNLTFSTLTVSNMSPEDSSIYLCSVEVNYGYTFGSGTRLTVV.

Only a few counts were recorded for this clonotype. This chain's CDR3 is CAWDGNTGELFF. CDR3 coding DNA: TGTGCCTGGGACGGTAACACCGGGGAGCTGTTTTTT. J is TRBJ2-2 and V is TRBV30; D call uncertain. The germline V and J ends were trimmed by 5 bases and 2 bases, with 6 bases remaining between them. This CDR3 has 12 amino acids. Germline V gene sequence: CDR1 GTSNPN, CDR2 SVGIG (reference sequence). Complete variable domain (other parts from reference TRBV30 and TRBJ2-2): SQTIHQWPATLVQPVGSPLSLECTVEGTSNPNLYWYRQAAGRGLQLLFYSVGIGQISSEVPQNLSASRPQDRQFILSSKKLLLSDSGFYLCAWDGNTGELFFGEGSRLTVL.

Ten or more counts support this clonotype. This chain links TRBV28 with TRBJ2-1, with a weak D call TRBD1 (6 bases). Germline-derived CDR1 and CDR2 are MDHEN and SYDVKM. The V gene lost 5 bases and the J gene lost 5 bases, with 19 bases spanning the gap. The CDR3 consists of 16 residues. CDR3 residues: CASSPLGGSGHNEQFF. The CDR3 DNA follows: TGTGCCAGCAGTCCCTTAGGGGGAAGCGGACACAATGAGCAGTTCTTC.

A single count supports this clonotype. The CDR3 here is CASSYGADTGELFF. The CDR3 bases are TGTGCCAGCAGCTACGGGGCGGACACCGGGGAGCTGTTTTTT. This chain uses TRBV11-3 with TRBJ2-2; tentatively, D is TRBD1 or TRBD2 (5 bases each). V lost 4 bases to trimming and J lost 3 bases, with 9 bases between them. CDR3 length: 14 amino acids. Germline V gene sequence: CDR1 SGHNT, CDR2 YENEEA.

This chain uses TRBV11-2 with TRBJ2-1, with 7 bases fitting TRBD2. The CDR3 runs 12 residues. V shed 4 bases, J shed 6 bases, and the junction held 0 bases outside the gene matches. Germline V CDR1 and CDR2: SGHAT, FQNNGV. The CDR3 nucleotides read TGTGCCAGCAGCTCGGGGGGCAATGAGCAGTTCTTC. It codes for CASSSGGNEQFF.

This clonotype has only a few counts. The CDR3 is CASSERTDSPLHF. DNA of the CDR3: TGCGCCAGCAGTGAGAGGACAGATTCACCCCTCCACTTT. This chain connects TRBV10-1 to TRBJ1-6; D might be TRBD1 (6 bases). Trimming cost V 2 bases and J 8 bases, with 7 bases left between them. Germline V gene sequence: CDR1 WNHNN, CDR2 SYGVQD (reference sequence). The CDR3 has 13 residues.

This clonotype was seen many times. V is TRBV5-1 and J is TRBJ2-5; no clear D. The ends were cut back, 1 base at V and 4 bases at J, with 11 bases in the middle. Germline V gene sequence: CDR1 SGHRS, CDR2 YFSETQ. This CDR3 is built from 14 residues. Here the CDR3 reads CASSLRGGRETQYF. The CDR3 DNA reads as TGCGCCAGCAGCTTGCGTGGTGGAAGAGAGACCCAGTACTTC.

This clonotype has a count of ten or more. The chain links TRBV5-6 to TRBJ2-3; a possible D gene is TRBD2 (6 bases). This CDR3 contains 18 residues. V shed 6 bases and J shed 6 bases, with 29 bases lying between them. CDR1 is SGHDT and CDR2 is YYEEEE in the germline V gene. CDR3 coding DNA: TGTGCCAGCAACCTCCGGCGAGAAGGGTCTTCCCGGGGGGATACGCAGTATTTT. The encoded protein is CASNLRREGSSRGDTQYF. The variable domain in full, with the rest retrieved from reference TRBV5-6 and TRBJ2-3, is DAGVTQSPTHLIKTRGQQVTLRCSPKSGHDTVSWYQQALGQGPQFIFQYYEEEERQRGNFPDRFSGHQFPNYSSELNVNALLLGDSALYLCASNLRREGSSRGDTQYFGPGTRLTVL.

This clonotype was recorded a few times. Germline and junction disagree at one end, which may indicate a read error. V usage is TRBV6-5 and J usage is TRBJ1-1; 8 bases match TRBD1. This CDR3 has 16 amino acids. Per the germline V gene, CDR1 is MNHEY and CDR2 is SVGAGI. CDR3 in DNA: TGTGCCAGCAGTCCCAGACAGGGGTACAGGAACACTGAAGTTTTCTTT. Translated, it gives CASSPRQGYRNTEVFF.